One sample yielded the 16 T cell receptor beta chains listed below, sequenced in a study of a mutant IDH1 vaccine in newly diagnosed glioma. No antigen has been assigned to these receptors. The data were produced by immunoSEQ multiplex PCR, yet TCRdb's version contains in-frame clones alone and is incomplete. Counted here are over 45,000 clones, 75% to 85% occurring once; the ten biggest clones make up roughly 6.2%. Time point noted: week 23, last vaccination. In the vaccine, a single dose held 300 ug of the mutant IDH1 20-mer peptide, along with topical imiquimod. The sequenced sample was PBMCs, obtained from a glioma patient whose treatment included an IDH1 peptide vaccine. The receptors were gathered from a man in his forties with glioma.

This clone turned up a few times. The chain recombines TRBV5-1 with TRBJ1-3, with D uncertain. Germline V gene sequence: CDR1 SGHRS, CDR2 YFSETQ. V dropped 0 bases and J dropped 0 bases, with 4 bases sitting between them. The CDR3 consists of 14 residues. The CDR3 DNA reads TGCGCCAGCAGCTTGGTGGCCTCTGGAAACACCATATATTTT. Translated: CASSLVASGNTIYF. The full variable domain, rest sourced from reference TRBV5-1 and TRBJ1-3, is KAGVTQTPRYLIKTRGQQVTLSCSPISGHRSVSWYQQTPGQGLQFLFEYFSETQRNKGNFPGRFSGRQFSNSRSEMNVSTLELGDSALYLCASSLVASGNTIYFGEGSWLTVV.

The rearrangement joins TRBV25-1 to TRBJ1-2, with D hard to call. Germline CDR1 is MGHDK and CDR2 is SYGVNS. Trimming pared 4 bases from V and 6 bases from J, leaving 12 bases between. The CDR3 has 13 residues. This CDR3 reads CASSAGPPHGYTF. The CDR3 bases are TGTGCCAGCAGTGCCGGGCCTCCTCATGGCTACACCTTC.

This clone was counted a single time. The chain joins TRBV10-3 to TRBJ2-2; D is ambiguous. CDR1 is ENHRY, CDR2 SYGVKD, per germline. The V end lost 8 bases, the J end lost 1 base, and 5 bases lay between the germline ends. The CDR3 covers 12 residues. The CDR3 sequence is CAIRRNTGELFF. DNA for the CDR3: TGTGCCATCCGCCGGAACACCGGGGAGCTGTTTTTT.

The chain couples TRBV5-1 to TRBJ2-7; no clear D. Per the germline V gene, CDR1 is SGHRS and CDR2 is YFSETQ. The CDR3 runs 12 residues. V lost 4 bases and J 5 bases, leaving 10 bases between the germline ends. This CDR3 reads CASSNDLNEQYF. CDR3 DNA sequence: TGCGCCAGCAGCAATGACTTAAACGAGCAGTACTTC.

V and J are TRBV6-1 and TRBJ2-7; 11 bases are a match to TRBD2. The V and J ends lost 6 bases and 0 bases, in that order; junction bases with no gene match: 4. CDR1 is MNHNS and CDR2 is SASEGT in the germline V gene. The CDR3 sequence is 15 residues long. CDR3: CASRETSGGSYEQYF. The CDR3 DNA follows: TGTGCCAGCAGGGAAACTAGCGGGGGCTCCTACGAGCAGTACTTC.

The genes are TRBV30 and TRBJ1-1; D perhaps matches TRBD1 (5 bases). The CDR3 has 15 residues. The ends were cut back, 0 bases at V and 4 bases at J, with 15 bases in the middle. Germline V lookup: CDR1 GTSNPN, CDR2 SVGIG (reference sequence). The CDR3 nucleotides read TGTGCCTGGAGTGTAGGGCGGTCAGGGTCCACTGAAGCTTTCTTT. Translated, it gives CAWSVGRSGSTEAFF.

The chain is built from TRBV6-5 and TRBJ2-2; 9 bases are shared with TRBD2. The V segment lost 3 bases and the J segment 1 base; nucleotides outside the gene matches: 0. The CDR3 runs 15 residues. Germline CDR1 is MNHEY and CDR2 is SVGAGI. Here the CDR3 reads CASSYSGGNTGELFF. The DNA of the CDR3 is TGTGCCAGCAGTTATAGCGGGGGGAACACCGGGGAGCTGTTTTTT.

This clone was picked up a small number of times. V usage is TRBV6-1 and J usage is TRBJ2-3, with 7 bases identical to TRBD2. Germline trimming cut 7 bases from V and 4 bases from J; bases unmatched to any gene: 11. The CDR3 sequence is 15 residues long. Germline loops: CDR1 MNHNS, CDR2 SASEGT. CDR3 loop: CASTALGGGADTQYF. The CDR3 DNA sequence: TGTGCCAGCACCGCACTGGGTGGGGGGGCAGATACGCAGTATTTT.

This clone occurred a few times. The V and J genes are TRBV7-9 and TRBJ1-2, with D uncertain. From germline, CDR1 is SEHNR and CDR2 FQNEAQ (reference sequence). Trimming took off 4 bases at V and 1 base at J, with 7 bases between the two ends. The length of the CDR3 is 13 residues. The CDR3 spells CASSSSNNYGYTF. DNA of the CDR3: TGTGCCAGCAGCTCCAGTAATAACTATGGCTACACCTTC.

The CDR3 DNA sequence: TGCGCCAGCAGCGAGACAGGGGGGACCTACGAGCAGTACTTC. Its protein is CASSETGGTYEQYF. J is TRBJ2-7 and V is TRBV5-1; 9 bases match TRBD1. CDR1 and CDR2 (germline): SGHRS, YFSETQ. The V gene end was trimmed by 4 bases and the J gene end by 2 bases; junction bases not matched to a gene: 4. This CDR3 is 14 amino acids long.

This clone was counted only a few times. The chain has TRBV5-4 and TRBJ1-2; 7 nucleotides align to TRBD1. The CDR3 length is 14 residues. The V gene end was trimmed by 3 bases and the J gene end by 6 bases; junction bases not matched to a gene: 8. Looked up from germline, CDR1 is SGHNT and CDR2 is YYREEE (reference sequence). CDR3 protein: CASSSQTGYDGYTF. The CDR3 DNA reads TGTGCCAGCAGCTCCCAGACAGGGTACGATGGCTACACCTTC.

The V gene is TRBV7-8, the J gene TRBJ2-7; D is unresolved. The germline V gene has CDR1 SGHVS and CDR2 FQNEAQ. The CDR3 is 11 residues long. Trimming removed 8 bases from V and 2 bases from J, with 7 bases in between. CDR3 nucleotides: TGTGCCAGCCGCAACACCTACGAGCAGTACTTC. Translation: CASRNTYEQYF.

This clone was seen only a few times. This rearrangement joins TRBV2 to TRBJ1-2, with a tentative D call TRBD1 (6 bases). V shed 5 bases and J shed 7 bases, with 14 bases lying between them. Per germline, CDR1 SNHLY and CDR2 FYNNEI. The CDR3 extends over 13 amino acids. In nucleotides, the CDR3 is TGTGCCAGCAGTTTACAGGGATCAGGTGGCTACACCTTC. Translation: CASSLQGSGGYTF.

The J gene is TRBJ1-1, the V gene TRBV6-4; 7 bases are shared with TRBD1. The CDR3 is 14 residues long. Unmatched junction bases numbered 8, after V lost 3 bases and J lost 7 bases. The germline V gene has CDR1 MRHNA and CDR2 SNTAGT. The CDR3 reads CASSEVPGGSEAFF. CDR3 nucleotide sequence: TGTGCCAGCAGTGAAGTTCCAGGGGGGAGTGAAGCTTTCTTT.

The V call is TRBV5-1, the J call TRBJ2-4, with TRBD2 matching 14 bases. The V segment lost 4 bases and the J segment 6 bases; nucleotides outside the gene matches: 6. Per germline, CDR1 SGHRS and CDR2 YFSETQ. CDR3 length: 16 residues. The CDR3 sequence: CASSMGLAGAGNIQYF. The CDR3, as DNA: TGCGCCAGCAGCATGGGACTAGCGGGGGCTGGAAACATTCAGTACTTC.

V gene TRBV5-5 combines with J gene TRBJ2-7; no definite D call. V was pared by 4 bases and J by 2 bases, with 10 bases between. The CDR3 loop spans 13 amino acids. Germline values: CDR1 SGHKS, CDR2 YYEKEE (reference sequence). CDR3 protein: CASSGSSAYEQYF. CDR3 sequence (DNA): TGTGCCAGCAGCGGGTCCTCAGCCTACGAGCAGTACTTC.